The clone carrying this TCR beta chain occurred a few times. Trimming took 1 base from V and 0 from J, leaving 7 bases between them. The CDR3 has 15 residues. Germline CDR1 is MGHRA and CDR2 is YSYEKL. This record comes from a study of blood T cells in healthy people across ages. Donors were systemically healthy Caucasian individuals from Russia aged roughly 6 to 100 years. With a J-beta primer mix and a sample-barcoded 5' primer, a second PCR ran about 7 to 12 cycles. TCRdb reanalysed the 5' RACE reads using MiXCR and keeps one entry per CDR3 protein. The sample consists of 450,000 to 650,000 distinct CDR3 sequences, less than 25% of them appearing once. The data also belong to a second study, concerning T cells of mothers and their children.

The V and J genes are TRBV4-1 and TRBJ1-3; D is undetermined. Sequenced sample: blood. This receptor was obtained from a boy younger than 18 in good health. The CDR3 DNA reads as TGCGCCAGCAGCCAAGGGGAACCCTCTGGAAACACCATATATTTT. It yields the protein CASSQGEPSGNTIYF.